These 24 T cell receptor beta chains were all obtained from the same sample, sequenced in a study of T cells after yellow fever vaccination. Via MiXCR, TCRdb re-called the 5' RACE reads, giving one row per CDR3 protein. Here the sample spans about 120,000 distinct CDR3 sequences, 6.5% to 9% being singletons. The sequencing here drew on CD4+ T cells sorted from PBMCs, taken roughly 46 days after the first yellow fever vaccination. The receptors were gathered from a man between 18 and 35 years old who received the YFV17D yellow fever vaccine.

At least ten counts were recorded for this clonotype. The chain employs TRBV6-5 and TRBJ1-5, with 8 bases that match TRBD1. V gave up 5 bases and J gave up 0 bases; unmatched junction bases: 9. CDR1 and CDR2 (germline): MNHEY, SVGAGI. The CDR3 is 17 amino acids. The DNA for the CDR3 is TGTGCCAGCAGTCAGGGGGCAGGGGAGTTTAGCAATCAGCCCCAGCATTTT. Translated: CASSQGAGEFSNQPQHF.

This clonotype appeared a few times. This chain connects TRBV5-1 to TRBJ2-2, with D possibly being TRBD2 (5 bases). V shed 0 bases and J shed 6 bases, with 12 bases lying between them. Germline V gives CDR1 SGHRS, CDR2 YFSETQ. CDR3 length equals 15 residues. CDR3 sequence: CASSLARGMSGELFF. CDR3 bases: TGCGCCAGCAGCTTGGCCCGGGGAATGTCCGGGGAGCTGTTTTTT.

This clonotype has at least ten counts. V gene TRBV28 combines with J gene TRBJ1-5; TRBD1 might be the D (5 bases). Germline V gene data show CDR1 as MDHEN and CDR2 as SYDVKM. The ends were cut back, 7 bases at V and 0 bases at J, with 31 bases in the middle. The CDR3 runs to 21 residues. CDR3 protein: CASTPGSAGSKGTPSNQPQHF. CDR3 bases: TGTGCCAGCACCCCCGGATCCGCAGGGTCAAAAGGAACCCCTAGCAATCAGCCCCAGCATTTT.

This clonotype was picked up many times. The chain is built from TRBV6-1 and TRBJ2-1, with unresolved D. Germline V gene sequence: CDR1 MNHNS, CDR2 SASEGT. Trimming left V 6 bases short and J 7 bases short, with 7 bases between. This CDR3 region has 11 residues. CDR3 residues: CASRTRNEQFF. The DNA of the CDR3 is TGTGCCAGCAGAACACGGAATGAGCAGTTCTTC.

As for this clonotype: A much larger clone differs from this one at a single base, so this may be a read error. The chain combines TRBV11-3 with TRBJ2-3, with TRBD2 as a possible D gene (5 bases). The CDR3 loop spans 13 amino acids. CDR1 is SGHNT, CDR2 YENEEA, per germline. V lost 7 bases and J 7 bases, leaving 15 bases between the germline ends. CDR3 sequence (DNA): TGTGCCAGCATCTTTACAGCGGAGAATACGCAGTATTTT. Residues: CASIFTAENTQYF. The full variable domain, its missing parts supplied by reference TRBV11-3 and TRBJ2-3, is EAGVVQSPRYKIIEKKQPVAFWCNPISGHNTLYWYLQNLGQGPELLIRYENEEAVDDSQLPKDRFSAERLKGVDSTLKIQPAELGDSAVYLCASIFTAENTQYFGPGTRLTVL.

This clonotype appeared many times. The V and J genes are TRBV4-2 and TRBJ2-5; TRBD2 agrees at 10 bases. The germline V gene encodes CDR1 LGHNA and CDR2 YNFKEQ. The CDR3 has 18 amino acids. With V trimmed by 1 base and J by 2 bases, 10 bases remained unmatched. CDR3 loop: CASSQVGASGGWQETQYF. CDR3 nucleotides: TGTGCCAGCAGCCAAGTTGGCGCTAGCGGGGGTTGGCAAGAGACCCAGTACTTC.

There are many counts of this clonotype. The V call is TRBV5-4, the J call TRBJ2-7; no definite D call. Trimming took off 3 bases at V and 3 bases at J, with 10 bases between the two ends. The CDR3 totals 13 residues. Germline V gene lookup returns CDR1 SGHNT and CDR2 YYREEE (reference sequence). The CDR3 DNA follows: TGTGCCAGCAGCTCTGAGGCTAGCTACGAGCAGTACGTC. As protein: CASSSEASYEQYV.

On this clonotype itself: It may be a read error: a sequence one base away is much more abundant. The chain links TRBV20-1 to TRBJ2-1; possibly TRBD2 for D (6 bases). Trimming removed 3 bases at V and 7 bases at J, with 16 bases between. The length of the CDR3 is 14 residues. Germline V gene lookup returns CDR1 DFQATT and CDR2 SNEGSKA (reference sequence). The CDR3 is CSASYGRGQNEQFF. CDR3 nucleotide sequence: TGCAGTGCTAGTTATGGGCGGGGCCAGAATGAGCAGTTCTTC.

The chain joins TRBV2 to TRBJ2-7; TRBD1 aligns across 10 bases. There are 18 residues in the CDR3. Germline V gives CDR1 SNHLY, CDR2 FYNNEI. V shed 11 bases, J shed 0 bases, and the junction held 19 bases outside the gene matches. The CDR3 spells CAFSSDWTGGITSYEQYF. CDR3 coding DNA: TGTGCCTTCAGTTCCGACTGGACAGGGGGTATCACCTCCTACGAGCAGTACTTC.

This clonotype was counted ten times or more. V usage is TRBV6-5 and J usage is TRBJ1-2; TRBD1 is a possible D gene (5 bases). V shed 2 bases and J shed 2 bases, with 12 bases lying between them. The germline V gene has CDR1 MNHEY and CDR2 SVGAGI. The CDR3 consists of 15 residues. CDR3 residues: CASSYPTQGNYGYTF. The CDR3 DNA reads as TGTGCCAGCAGTTACCCTACCCAGGGAAACTATGGCTACACCTTC.

The sample holds many counts of this clonotype. The V gene is TRBV4-1, the J gene TRBJ2-3; D is ambiguous. Germline lookup yields CDR1 MGHRA and CDR2 YSYEKL. The CDR3 extends over 14 amino acids. Between the trimmed V and J ends, which lost 0 bases and 4 bases, there was a span of 8 bases. CDR3 protein: CASSQERPSDTQYF. The CDR3 DNA sequence: TGCGCCAGCAGCCAAGAGAGGCCCTCAGATACGCAGTATTTT.

This clonotype was observed a few times. This rearrangement joins TRBV5-1 to TRBJ2-7, with 9 bases identical to TRBD2. Per germline, CDR1 SGHRS and CDR2 YFSETQ. J gave up 3 bases and V 1 base, and 2 bases lay outside the gene matches. There are 14 residues in the CDR3. The CDR3 bases are TGCGCCAGCAGCTTGAGCGGGGGGAACTACGAGCAGTACGTC. Translation gives CASSLSGGNYEQYV.

In its sample, this clonotype was seen many times. The J gene is TRBJ1-1, the V gene TRBV29-1; D perhaps matches TRBD1 (6 bases). CDR3 length equals 12 residues. V was cut by 7 bases and J by 1 base, with 10 bases left in between. Germline-derived CDR1 and CDR2 are SQVTM and ANQGSEA. The CDR3 nucleotides are TGCAGCGCAACGGACAGGAACACTGAAGCTTTCTTT. It is translated as CSATDRNTEAFF.

DNA for the CDR3: TGTGCCGAGACAGGGGACGGCTATGGCTACACCTTC. Translating it yields CAETGDGYGYTF. The V call is TRBV28, the J call TRBJ1-2; 8 bases match TRBD1. From germline, CDR1 is MDHEN and CDR2 SYDVKM. V lost 11 bases, J lost 4 bases, and 6 bases stayed unmatched. The CDR3 runs to 12 residues.

This clonotype appeared many times. The chain employs TRBV7-9 and TRBJ2-1; 9 positions match TRBD2. The J segment lost 1 base and the V segment lost 0 bases, leaving 1 base of the junction unmatched. CDR3 length: 16 residues. The V gene's germline CDR1 is SEHNR and CDR2 FQNEAQ (reference sequence). Here the CDR3 reads CASSLALAGSYNEQFF. The DNA of the CDR3 is TGTGCCAGCAGCTTAGCACTAGCGGGTTCCTACAATGAGCAGTTCTTC.

This clonotype appeared many times. This chain connects TRBV9 to TRBJ2-7; a weak D match, TRBD2 (5 bases). The V end was cut by 0 bases, the J end by 7 bases, with 23 bases between. The CDR3 length is 17 residues. Germline V gene data show CDR1 as SGDLS and CDR2 as YYNGEE. CDR3 nucleotides: TGTGCCAGCAGCGTAGCTGGGCGGCCTTCGAACCCGGGGGAGCAGTACTTC. It encodes CASSVAGRPSNPGEQYF.

Comments on this clonotype: This could be a read error, since a much larger clone is one nucleotide away. The chain employs TRBV5-1 and TRBJ2-5; tentatively, D is TRBD1 (6 bases). CDR1 and CDR2 (germline): SGHRS, YFSETQ. The CDR3 has 15 amino acids. The CDR3 DNA is TGCGCCAGCAGCTTGCGTAACAGGGATGCGGAGACCCACTACTTC. Its translation: CASSLRNRDAETHYF.

In this sample, this clonotype turned up many times. The gene calls are TRBV4-2 and TRBJ2-3; TRBD1 aligns across 8 bases. J gave up 5 bases and V 4 bases, and 5 bases lay outside the gene matches. Germline lookup yields CDR1 LGHNA and CDR2 YNFKEQ. The CDR3 length is 14 residues. The CDR3 loop is CASSRGTGQDTQYF. Here the CDR3 DNA reads TGTGCCAGCAGCCGCGGGACAGGCCAAGATACGCAGTATTTT.

This clonotype was seen at least ten times. The chain employs TRBV6-5 and TRBJ2-7; 9 bases match TRBD1. The CDR3 sequence is 17 residues long. V was clipped by 5 bases and J by 5 bases; unmatched bases: 16. Germline values: CDR1 MNHEY, CDR2 SVGAGI. CDR3 bases: TGTGCCAGCAGTACACAAACCGCATTGGACAGGGGCCACGAGCAGTACTTC. It encodes CASSTQTALDRGHEQYF.

The table lists this clonotype with many counts. The gene calls are TRBV12-5 and TRBJ2-6, with no clear D. The V gene lost 1 base and the J gene lost 0 bases, with 4 bases spanning the gap. The CDR3 spans 15 residues. Germline CDR1 and CDR2: LGHNT and FRNRAP. The CDR3 DNA follows: TGTGCTAGTGGTTTGGGACACTCTGGGGCCAACGTCCTGACTTTC. Translated: CASGLGHSGANVLTF.

This clonotype came up many times. This sequence joins TRBV6-1 and TRBJ2-7; D remains unclear. CDR3 length equals 13 residues. Trimming took off 6 bases at V and 2 bases at J, with 11 bases between the two ends. Germline CDR1 MNHNS, CDR2 SASEGT. The CDR3 protein is CASRVGPTYEQYF. Written as DNA, the CDR3 is TGTGCCAGCAGAGTGGGTCCGACCTACGAGCAGTACTTC.

This clonotype was counted at least ten times. The rearrangement links TRBV11-2 to TRBJ2-7; D possibly matches TRBD1 or TRBD2 (5 bases each). Trimming took 5 bases from V and 2 from J, leaving 13 bases between them. CDR3 length: 14 residues. Germline V gene sequence: CDR1 SGHAT, CDR2 FQNNGV. The CDR3, as DNA: TGTGCCAGCAGCCTAACTAGACAGACCTACGAGCAGTACTTC. Residues: CASSLTRQTYEQYF.

This clonotype came up many times. The chain employs TRBV3-1 and TRBJ2-1; D is uncertain. Germline CDR1 is LGHDT and CDR2 is YNNKEL (reference sequence). The V end was cut by 8 bases, the J end by 3 bases, with 8 bases between. This CDR3 has 12 residues. The CDR3, as DNA: TGTGCCAGCGGCTACAGCTACAATGAGCAGTTCTTC. This encodes CASGYSYNEQFF.

This clonotype was observed many times. The gene calls are TRBV7-2 and TRBJ1-1, with TRBD1 identical over 8 bases. J was trimmed by 14 bases and V by 4 bases; bases with no gene match: 3. The germline gives CDR1 SGHTA, CDR2 FQGNSA. This CDR3 contains 10 residues. The CDR3 DNA reads TGTGCCAGCAGCTCGACAGGGGCATTCTTT. This encodes CASSSTGAFF.